The T cell receptor (beta chain) under discussion was sequenced for a study of technical replicates of blood from a handful of donors. The CDR3 consists of 15 residues. V lost 9 bases to trimming and J lost 6 bases; unmatched junction nucleotides: 11. Germline CDR1 reads MNHNS; CDR2 reads SASEGT. The data were produced by immunoSEQ multiplex PCR, yet TCRdb's version contains in-frame clones alone and is incomplete. Among about 73,000 clones listed, 93% were seen once. The source of this sequence is a human donor in good health. Sequencing was performed on T cells isolated from PBMCs. The V call is TRBV6-1, the J call TRBJ2-2; 9 nucleotides agree with TRBD2. The CDR3 DNA reads as TGTGCCAGTTATGGCGTGGGACTAGCCTCCGGGGAGCTGTTTTTT. This sequence encodes CASYGVGLASGELFF.